The sequence of this T cell receptor (beta chain) was determined in a study of cytomegalovirus exposure and HLA in healthy donors. The CDR3 contains 13 residues. Trimming stripped 7 bases from V and 6 bases from J, with 13 bases between. In germline, CDR1 is SNHLY, CDR2 FYNNEI. Clones were read by immunoSEQ multiplex PCR, and TCRdb kept only the in-frame ones, dropping some. In the table there are 85,000 to 130,000 clones, less than 90% of which are singletons. The receptor was isolated from a woman aged 18 to 35 in good health and CMV-seropositive. The sequenced sample consisted of PBMCs. The rearrangement links TRBV2 to TRBJ1-5; tentative D call: TRBD1 (5 bases). The CDR3 nucleotides read TGTGCCAGCATGTTCAGGGATGGTCAGCCCCAGCATTTT. Translated: CASMFRDGQPQHF.